This TCR beta chain was obtained from a study of shared clonotypes between healthy human individuals. Germline V gene sequence: CDR1 MGHDK, CDR2 SYGVNS. This CDR3 region has 16 residues. V lost 1 base, J lost 3 bases, and 4 bases stayed unmatched. The table came from immunoSEQ multiplex PCR; TCRdb's copy has only in-frame clones and leaves some out. The sample consists of some 1 million clones, around 76% of them appearing once. This chain uses TRBV25-1 with TRBJ2-1; 9 bases line up with TRBD2. The source of this sequence is a man aged 18 to 30 in good health. Sequencing was done on a sample of memory CD4+ T cells sorted from blood. Stated subset: CD45RA-negative fraction. The DNA for the CDR3 is TGTGCCAGCAGTGAATTGGGACTAGCAGTCTACAATGAGCAGTTCTTC. Translated, it gives CASSELGLAVYNEQFF.